This is a list of T cell receptor beta chains from one sample in a study of cytomegalovirus exposure and HLA in healthy donors. The protocol was immunoSEQ multiplex PCR, while the TCRdb copy is restricted to in-frame clones and leaves out a portion. The sample lists approximately 160,000 clones, about 80% occurring once. Sequenced material: PBMCs. Receptor source: a man under 40 in good health and CMV-seropositive. CDR3s include the opening cysteine and the closing phenylalanine or tryptophan. Each record gives: V gene, D gene, clone size, J gene, CDR3 DNA, CDR3 protein. The D gene is left open where the match is weak. Part of the rows lack a size; the others show once, few, many or a class for expanded clones.

>TRBV18|-|-|TRBJ1-3
TGTGCCAGCTCGATTAAAGGAGGGGAACCAAGGGTCTCTGGAAACACCATATATTTT
CASSIKGGEPRVSGNTIYF
>TRBV4-1|TRBD1|few|TRBJ1-5
TGCGCCAGCAGCCAAGCAGGGGGTAGAAATCAGCCCCAGCATTTT
CASSQAGGRNQPQHF
>TRBV7-8|TRBD2|once|TRBJ2-5
TGTGCCAGCACCGAACCCAAACCGGGACTAGCGGGGCAAGAGACCCAGTACTTC
CASTEPKPGLAGQETQYF
>TRBV5-1|-|-|TRBJ2-2
TGCGCCAGCAGGACCCGAGGGTCTACCGGGGAGCTGTTTTTT
CASRTRGSTGELFF
>TRBV7-2|-|few|TRBJ1-3
TGTGCCAGCAGCTTAAGTAACCCCGGCGGTAGAAACACCATATATTTT
CASSLSNPGGRNTIYF
>TRBV2|TRBD1|-|TRBJ2-7
TGTACGACCCACCGGGACAGGGATCTACACGAGCAGTACTTC
CTTHRDRDLHEQYF
>TRBV6-6|-|-|TRBJ1-4
TGTGCCAGCAGTTCCCCGGGTGGGTTGGGTCGTGAAAAACTGTTTTTT
CASSSPGGLGREKLFF
>TRBV5-1|-|-|TRBJ2-3
TGCGCCAGCAGCCCGCCGACAGCCGAAGATACGCAGTATTTT
CASSPPTAEDTQYF
>TRBV6-1|TRBD1|once|TRBJ1-2
TGTGCCAGCAGTCCGGGACAGGCCACTCTCTATGGCTACACCTTC
CASSPGQATLYGYTF
>TRBV7-9|TRBD2|-|TRBJ2-5
TGTTCCAGCAGCCGGAAATGGGGAGGGACTAGCGGGATCCAAGAGACCCAGTACTTC
CSSSRKWGGTSGIQETQYF
>TRBV7-2|TRBD2|-|TRBJ2-3
TGTGCCAGCAGCTTGCGGCTAGCGGGAAGGGGGAGAGGCACAGATACGCAGTATTTT
CASSLRLAGRGRGTDTQYF
>TRBV7-2|-|-|TRBJ1-4
TGTGCCAGCAGCTTAGTCGCGGACAGTAATGAAAAACTGTTTTTT
CASSLVADSNEKLFF
>TRBV6-1|-|-|TRBJ2-7
TGTGCCAGCAGTGATTACCGGCGGTCCTACGAGCAGTACTTC
CASSDYRRSYEQYF
>TRBV6-1|TRBD2|once|TRBJ2-3
TGTGCTACTAGCGGGGTGGGGTCTAGCACAGATACGCAGTATTTT
CATSGVGSSTDTQYF
>TRBV2|-|-|TRBJ2-3
TGTGCCAGCAGTGGGTCTAGCCGCTACACAGATACGCAGTATTTT
CASSGSSRYTDTQYF
>TRBV5-1|TRBD2|-|TRBJ2-3
TGCGCCAGCAGCTCGGGGACTGGAGGGGAGGGGGATACGCAGTATTTT
CASSSGTGGEGDTQYF
>TRBV5-1|TRBD1|-|TRBJ1-2
TGCGCCAGCAGTCCCGAGGGGGCATATGGCTACACCTTC
CASSPEGAYGYTF
>TRBV6-4|-|once|TRBJ1-5
TGTGCCAGCAGTGTGGACACTGCTCAGCCCCAGCATTTT
CASSVDTAQPQHF
>TRBV15|-|once|TRBJ1-1
TGTGCCACCAGCAGAGATGGGCCAGAAGCTTTCTTT
CATSRDGPEAFF
>TRBV18|-|-|TRBJ1-5
TGTGCCAGCTCACCCTCGGGGGTCCAGCCCCAGCATTTT
CASSPSGVQPQHF
>TRBV7-9|TRBD2|-|TRBJ2-1
TGTGCCAGCAGCCCTAGACTAGCGGGAGCCACCTCCTACAATGAGCAGTTCTTC
CASSPRLAGATSYNEQFF
>TRBV29-1|-|-|TRBJ2-7
TGCAGCGTTGAAAGGCTAGCGACGGCCGAGCAGTACTTC
CSVERLATAEQYF
>TRBV5-1|-|-|TRBJ2-7
TGCGCCAGCAGCTTAACGGACTCTTACTACGAGCAGTACTTC
CASSLTDSYYEQYF
>TRBV5-1|TRBD2|-|TRBJ2-7
TGCGCCAGCAGGGCGGGAGTCCACGAGCAGTACTTC
CASRAGVHEQYF
>TRBV7-2|-|-|TRBJ2-5
TGTGCCAGCAGCCCTCAAGGGACTGCTGCGGGGACCCAGTACTTC
CASSPQGTAAGTQYF
>TRBV14|-|few|TRBJ1-1
TGTGCCAGCAGCACTACAAAGAACACTGAAGCTTTCTTT
CASSTTKNTEAFF
>TRBV7-2|-|-|TRBJ1-2
TGTGCCAGCAGCTTAGCCACAGGCGGACCCACTACTAACTATGGCTACACCTTC
CASSLATGGPTTNYGYTF
>TRBV27|-|-|TRBJ2-1
TGTGCCAGCAGTCGCCTAGCCGATGAGCAGTTCTTC
CASSRLADEQFF
>TRBV10-3|TRBD1|-|TRBJ2-1
TGTGCCATCAGTGAGGGGGACAGGGGATCGAATGAGCAGTTCTTC
CAISEGDRGSNEQFF
>TRBV10-1|-|-|TRBJ2-2
TGCGCCAGCAGTGGGACATCAAGGACCGGGGAGCTGTTTTTT
CASSGTSRTGELFF
>TRBV4-2|-|-|TRBJ2-1
TGTGCCAGCAGCCAAGATCGAAATGGGGCAGGGGCGGTAAGGTACAATGAGCAGTTCTTC
CASSQDRNGAGAVRYNEQFF
>TRBV4-3|-|-|TRBJ2-1
TGCGCCAGCAGCCAATCGCCCCCGGGGAGCTCCTACAATGAGCAGTTCTTC
CASSQSPPGSSYNEQFF
>TRBV15|-|once|TRBJ1-6
TGTGCCACCAGCAGAGATCTCTGGCAGGGTCGACCACCCCTCCACTTT
CATSRDLWQGRPPLHF
>TRBV5-6|-|-|TRBJ1-4
TGTGCCAGCAGCTTAGTGACACACAACCCTAATGAAAAACTGTTTTTT
CASSLVTHNPNEKLFF
>TRBV7-9|TRBD2|-|TRBJ2-5
TGTTCCAGCAGCTCCCAACGAGGGCCTAGCGGGCTCCAAGAGACCCAGTACTTC
CSSSSQRGPSGLQETQYF
>TRBV5-6|-|-|TRBJ1-5
TGTGCCAGCAGCTTGACAGGGTACTATAGCAATCAGCCCCAGCATTTT
CASSLTGYYSNQPQHF
>TRBV4-3|TRBD2|few|TRBJ2-1
TGCGCCAGCAGCCAAGATATCTTCACTAGCGGGGGGAGAAATGAGCAGTTCTTC
CASSQDIFTSGGRNEQFF
>TRBV15|TRBD2|-|TRBJ2-2
TGTGCCACCAGCAGTTTTACCGGGACTAGCGGGAGACTGAACACCGGGGAGCTGTTTTTT
CATSSFTGTSGRLNTGELFF
>TRBV2|-|once|TRBJ2-3
TGTGCCAGCAGGCCCGACAGAACACATCACACAGATACGCAGTATTTT
CASRPDRTHHTDTQYF
>TRBV29-1|TRBD1|-|TRBJ2-7
TGCAGCGTTGAACTAAGGACAGGGGTCTCCTACGAGCAGTACTTC
CSVELRTGVSYEQYF
>TRBV27|TRBD1|-|TRBJ2-1
TGTGCCAGCAGTCTATCTCCAGGGGGAGCCTTTAATGAGCAGTTCTTC
CASSLSPGGAFNEQFF
>TRBV6-1|TRBD1|-|TRBJ2-3
TGTGCCAGCAGTGTCCCACCGGGACAGGCTAGCACAGATACGCAGTATTTT
CASSVPPGQASTDTQYF
>TRBV2|TRBD1|-|TRBJ1-2
TGTGCCAGCCAGGGACAGAGAAATGGGGGCTACACCTTC
CASQGQRNGGYTF
>TRBV5-1|-|-|TRBJ1-1
TGCGCCAGCAGCTTGGTAGAGGACACTGAAGCTTTCTTT
CASSLVEDTEAFF
>TRBV11-2|TRBD2|-|TRBJ2-7
TGTGCCAGCAGCCTAGGACTAGCCAGCTCCTACGAGCAGTACTTC
CASSLGLASSYEQYF
>TRBV27|TRBD1|-|TRBJ1-1
TGTGCCAGCAGGGGACAGGAGAACACTGAAGCTTTCTTT
CASRGQENTEAFF
>TRBV14|-|-|TRBJ1-4
TGTGCCAGCAGCCAAGAGGCGGGGGGCACTAATGAAAAACTGTTTTTT
CASSQEAGGTNEKLFF
>TRBV6-5|TRBD1|-|TRBJ2-3
TGTGCCAGCAGGCGACCGGGACAGGCCACAGATACGCAGTATTTT
CASRRPGQATDTQYF
>TRBV4-2|TRBD1|-|TRBJ2-2
TGTGCCAGCAGCCAAATCGACAGGGACACCGGGGAGCTGTTTTTT
CASSQIDRDTGELFF
>TRBV6-1|TRBD2|-|TRBJ2-1
TGTGCCACCGGGACTAGCGGAGGAGGGGAGCAGTTCTTC
CATGTSGGGEQFF
>TRBV4-2|-|-|TRBJ2-2
TGTGCCAGCAGCCAAGATAATCAGCGGACGAACACCGGGGAGCTGTTTTTT
CASSQDNQRTNTGELFF
>TRBV19|TRBD2|once|TRBJ2-1
TGTGCCAGTAGGGCCGGGACTAGCGTCAATGAGCAGTTCTTC
CASRAGTSVNEQFF
>TRBV19|TRBD2|-|TRBJ2-7
TGTGCCAGTAGTATAGGGACTAGCGGGTGGAGCTCCTACGAGCAGTACTTC
CASSIGTSGWSSYEQYF
>TRBV29-1|-|-|TRBJ1-1
TGCAGCGGCGAGCTAACAGATAACACTGAAGCTTTCTTT
CSGELTDNTEAFF